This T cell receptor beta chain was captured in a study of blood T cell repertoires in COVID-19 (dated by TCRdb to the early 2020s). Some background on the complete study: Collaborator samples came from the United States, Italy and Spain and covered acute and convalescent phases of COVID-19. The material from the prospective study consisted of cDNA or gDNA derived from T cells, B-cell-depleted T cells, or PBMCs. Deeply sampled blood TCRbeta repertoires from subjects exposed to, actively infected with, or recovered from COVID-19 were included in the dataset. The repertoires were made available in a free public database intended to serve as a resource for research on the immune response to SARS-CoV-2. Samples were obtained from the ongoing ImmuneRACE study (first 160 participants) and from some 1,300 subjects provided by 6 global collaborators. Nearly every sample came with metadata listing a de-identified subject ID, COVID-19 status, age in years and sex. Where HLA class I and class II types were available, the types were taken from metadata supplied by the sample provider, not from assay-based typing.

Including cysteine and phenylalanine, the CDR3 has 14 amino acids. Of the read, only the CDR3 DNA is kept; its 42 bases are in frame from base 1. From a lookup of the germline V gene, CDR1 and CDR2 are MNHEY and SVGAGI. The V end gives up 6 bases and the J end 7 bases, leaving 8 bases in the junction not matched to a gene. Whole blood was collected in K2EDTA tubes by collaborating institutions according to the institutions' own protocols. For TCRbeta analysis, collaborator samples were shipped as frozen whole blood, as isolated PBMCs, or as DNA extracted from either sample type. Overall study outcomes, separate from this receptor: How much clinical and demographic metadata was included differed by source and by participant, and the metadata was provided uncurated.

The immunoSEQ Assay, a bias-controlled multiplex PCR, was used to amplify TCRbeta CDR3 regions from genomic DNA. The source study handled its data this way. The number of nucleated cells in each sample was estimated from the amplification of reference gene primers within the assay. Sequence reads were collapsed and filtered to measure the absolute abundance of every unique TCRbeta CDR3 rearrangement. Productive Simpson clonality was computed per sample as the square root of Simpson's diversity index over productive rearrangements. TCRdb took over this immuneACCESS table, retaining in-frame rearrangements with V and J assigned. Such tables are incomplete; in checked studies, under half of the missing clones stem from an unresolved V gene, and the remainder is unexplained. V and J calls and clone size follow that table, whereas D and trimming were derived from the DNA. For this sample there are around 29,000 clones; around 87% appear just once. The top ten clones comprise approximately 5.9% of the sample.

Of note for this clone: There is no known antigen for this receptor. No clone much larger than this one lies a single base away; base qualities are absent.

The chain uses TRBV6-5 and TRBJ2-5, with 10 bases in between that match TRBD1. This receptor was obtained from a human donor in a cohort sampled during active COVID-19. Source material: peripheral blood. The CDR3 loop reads CASRNRDRGGTQYF. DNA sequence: TGTGCCAGCAGAAACCGGGACAGGGGAGGGACCCAGTACTTC.